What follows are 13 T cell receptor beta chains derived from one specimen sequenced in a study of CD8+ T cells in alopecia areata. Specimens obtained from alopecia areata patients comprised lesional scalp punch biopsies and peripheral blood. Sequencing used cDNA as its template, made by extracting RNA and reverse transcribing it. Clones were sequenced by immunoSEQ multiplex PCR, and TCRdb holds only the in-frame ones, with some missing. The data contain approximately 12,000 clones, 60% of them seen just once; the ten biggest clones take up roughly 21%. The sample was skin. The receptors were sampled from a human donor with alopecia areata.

CDR3 protein: CASSRLRAGPHNEQFF. DNA for the CDR3: TGTGCCAGCAGCCGCCTCCGGGCGGGGCCCCACAATGAGCAGTTCTTC. V usage is TRBV4-2 and J usage is TRBJ2-1, with D possibly being TRBD2 (6 bases). Germline CDR1 and CDR2: LGHNA and YNFKEQ. V lost 4 bases and J 5 bases, leaving 18 bases between the germline ends. CDR3 size: 16 residues.

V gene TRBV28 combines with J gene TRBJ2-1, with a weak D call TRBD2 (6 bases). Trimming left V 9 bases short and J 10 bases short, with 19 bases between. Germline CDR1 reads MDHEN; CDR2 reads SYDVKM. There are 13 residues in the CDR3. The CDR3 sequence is CASSRASVEEQFF. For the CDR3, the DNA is TGTGCCAGTAGTAGGGCTAGCGTTGAAGAGCAGTTCTTC.

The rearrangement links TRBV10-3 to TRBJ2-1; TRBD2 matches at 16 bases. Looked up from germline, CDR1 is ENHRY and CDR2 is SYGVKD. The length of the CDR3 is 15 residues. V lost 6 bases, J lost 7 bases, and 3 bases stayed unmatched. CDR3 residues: CAIRGLAGGRNEQFF. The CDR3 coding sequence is TGTGCCATCAGGGGACTAGCGGGAGGGAGGAATGAGCAGTTCTTC.

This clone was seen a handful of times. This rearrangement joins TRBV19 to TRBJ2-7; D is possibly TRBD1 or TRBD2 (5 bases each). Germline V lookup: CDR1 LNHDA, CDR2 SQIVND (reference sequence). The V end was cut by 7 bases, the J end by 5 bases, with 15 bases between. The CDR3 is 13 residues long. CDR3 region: CASTPVVGDEQYF. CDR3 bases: TGTGCCAGTACCCCGGTGGTGGGGGACGAGCAGTACTTC.

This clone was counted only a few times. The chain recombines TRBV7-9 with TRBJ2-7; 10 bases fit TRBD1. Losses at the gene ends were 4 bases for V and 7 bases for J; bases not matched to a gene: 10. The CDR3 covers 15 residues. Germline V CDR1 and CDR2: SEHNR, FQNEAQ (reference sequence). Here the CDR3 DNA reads TGTGCCAGCAGCTCGACTCCGGACAGGGGGTATGAGCAGTACTTC. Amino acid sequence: CASSSTPDRGYEQYF.

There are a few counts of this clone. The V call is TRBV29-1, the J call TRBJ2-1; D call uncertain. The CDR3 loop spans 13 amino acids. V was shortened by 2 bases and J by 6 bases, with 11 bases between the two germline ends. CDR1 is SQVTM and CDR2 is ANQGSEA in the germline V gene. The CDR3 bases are TGCAGCGTTGAACGGGTAGGCGGCAATGAGCAGTTCTTC. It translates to CSVERVGGNEQFF.

The CDR3 DNA sequence: TGTGCCAGCAGCGCCCAGGGGGCAACTAATGAAAAACTGTTTTTT. It is translated as CASSAQGATNEKLFF. The chain employs TRBV9 and TRBJ1-4; 7 bases line up with TRBD1. Germline V gene sequence: CDR1 SGDLS, CDR2 YYNGEE. The CDR3 is made up of 15 amino acids. The J segment lost 0 bases and the V segment lost 3 bases, leaving 2 bases of the junction unmatched.

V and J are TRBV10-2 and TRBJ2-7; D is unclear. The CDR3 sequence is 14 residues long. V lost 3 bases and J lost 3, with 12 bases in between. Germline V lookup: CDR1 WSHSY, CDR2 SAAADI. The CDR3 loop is CASSEVTEFYEQYF. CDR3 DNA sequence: TGCGCCAGCAGTGAAGTCACAGAGTTCTACGAGCAGTACTTC.

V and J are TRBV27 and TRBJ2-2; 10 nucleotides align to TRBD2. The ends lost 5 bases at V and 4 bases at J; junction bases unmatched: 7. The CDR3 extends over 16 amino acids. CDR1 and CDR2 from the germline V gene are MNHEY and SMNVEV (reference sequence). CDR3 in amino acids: CASSLGAGGSTGELFF. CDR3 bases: TGTGCCAGCAGTCTCGGAGCGGGAGGGTCCACCGGGGAGCTGTTTTTT.

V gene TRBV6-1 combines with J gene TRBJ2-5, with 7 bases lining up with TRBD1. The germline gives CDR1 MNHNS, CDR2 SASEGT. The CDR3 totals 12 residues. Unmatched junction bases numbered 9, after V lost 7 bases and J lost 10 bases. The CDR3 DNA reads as TGTGCCAGCAAGACAGGGAAAGGCGACCAGTACTTC. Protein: CASKTGKGDQYF.

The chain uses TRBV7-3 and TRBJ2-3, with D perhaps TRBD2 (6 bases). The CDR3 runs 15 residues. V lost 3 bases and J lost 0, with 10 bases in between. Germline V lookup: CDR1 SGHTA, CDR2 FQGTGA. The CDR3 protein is CASSLAGPSTDTQYF. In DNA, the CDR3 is TGTGCCAGCAGCTTGGCGGGGCCCAGCACAGATACGCAGTATTTT.

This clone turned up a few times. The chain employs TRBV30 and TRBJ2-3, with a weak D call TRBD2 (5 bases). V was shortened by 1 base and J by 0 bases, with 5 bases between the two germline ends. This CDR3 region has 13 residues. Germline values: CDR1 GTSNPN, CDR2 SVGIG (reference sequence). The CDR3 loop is CAWSGGSTDTQYF. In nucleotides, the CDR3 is TGTGCCTGGAGTGGCGGGAGCACAGATACGCAGTATTTT.

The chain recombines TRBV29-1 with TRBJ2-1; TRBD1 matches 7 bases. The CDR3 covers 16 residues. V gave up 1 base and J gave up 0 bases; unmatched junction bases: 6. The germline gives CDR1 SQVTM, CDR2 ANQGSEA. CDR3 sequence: CSVEGQGVSSYNEQFF. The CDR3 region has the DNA TGCAGCGTTGAAGGGCAGGGGGTAAGCTCCTACAATGAGCAGTTCTTC.